This TCR beta chain was found in a study of beta chain features in type 1 diabetes. Broader study findings: TCRB CDR3s were moderately but significantly shorter in Type 1 diabetes patients in all four CD4+ subsets.

Germline V gene lookup returns CDR1 SGDLS and CDR2 YYNGEE. V shed 0 bases, J shed 2 bases, and the junction held 9 bases outside the gene matches. The length of the CDR3 is 17 residues. A word on this clone: Its cognate antigen is unknown.

Sequencing targeted expressed TCRB transcripts, as all isolated RNA had been reverse transcribed. Roughly 3.4 million reads per sample on average were obtained from naive, central memory and regulatory T cell samples. Sequencing was performed with immunoSEQ multiplex PCR; in TCRdb, only in-frame clones are kept and a portion is missing. The data contain 970,000 or so clones, roughly 16% of them singletons. The receptor comes from a woman between 18 and 29 years old in good health. V usage is TRBV9 and J usage is TRBJ2-3; 7 bases map to TRBD2. The specimen was naive CD4+ T cells from blood. This chain's CDR3 is CASSVGPAGVDTDTQYF. The CDR3 DNA sequence: TGTGCCAGCAGCGTAGGCCCTGCGGGAGTGGACACAGATACGCAGTATTTT.